Below, 10 T cell receptor beta chains from the same sample are listed, as sequenced in a study of molecular identifiers for immune sequencing clone quantification. MiXCR, run by TCRdb on the PCR reads, gives a single entry per CDR3 protein. The table has hundreds of thousands of distinct CDR3 sequences, over 25% seen once. The material sequenced was naive CD8+ T cells from blood, with Jurkat cell RNA spiked in. Subset in this sample: FACS-sorted CD8+CD4-CCR7+CD45RA+ naive T cells. The receptors here all came from a human donor in good health. Some libraries in this study had Jurkat cell RNA spiked in.

This clonotype was seen just once. It differs at one base from a far larger clone, so likely a read error. The chain links TRBV7-6 to TRBJ2-2; no reliable D call. Germline loops: CDR1 SGHVS, CDR2 FNYEAQ. The CDR3 length is 12 residues. The CDR3 DNA reads TGTGCCGGCAGCTTAGTCCCCGGGGAGCTGTTTTTT. This encodes CAGSLVPGELFF.

This clonotype was seen repeatedly, ten times or more. The chain recombines TRBV7-9 with TRBJ2-4; 7 bases line up with TRBD2. Germline CDR1 reads SEHNR; CDR2 reads FQNEAQ (reference sequence). J gave up 6 bases and V 5 bases, and 10 bases lay outside the gene matches. This CDR3 comprises 15 residues. The CDR3 DNA reads as TGTGCCAGCAGCCCCCGGACTGGGAGGGGAAACATTCAGTACTTC. Protein: CASSPRTGRGNIQYF.

This clonotype was picked up a small number of times. This chain links TRBV5-6 with TRBJ1-5; D call uncertain. Germline assignment: CDR1 SGHDT and CDR2 YYEEEE. The CDR3 length is 14 residues. The V end was cut by 0 bases, the J end by 4 bases, with 8 bases between. Here the CDR3 reads CASSLGVLNQPQHF. In DNA form, the CDR3 reads TGTGCCAGCAGCTTGGGGGTGTTAAATCAGCCCCAGCATTTT.

This chain joins TRBV9 and TRBJ1-1, with TRBD1 matching over 9 bases. In germline, CDR1 is SGDLS, CDR2 YYNGEE. There are 15 residues in the CDR3. V lost 4 bases, J lost 5 bases, and 9 bases stayed unmatched. The chain's CDR3 is CASSPGGQGLTEAFF. The CDR3 nucleotides are TGTGCCAGCAGCCCTGGGGGACAGGGATTGACTGAAGCTTTCTTT.

In this sample, this clonotype turned up a few times. The chain employs TRBV28 and TRBJ2-2; 7 bases align to TRBD2. This CDR3 region has 15 residues. The V segment lost 3 bases and the J segment 5 bases; nucleotides outside the gene matches: 6. Germline lookup yields CDR1 MDHEN and CDR2 SYDVKM. Written as DNA, the CDR3 is TGTGCCAGCAGTTTCTTGTTGGGGGGGACCGGGGAGCTGTTTTTT. Translated: CASSFLLGGTGELFF.

Notes on this clonotype: A much larger clone lies a single base off, so this may be a read error. V is TRBV7-9 and J is TRBJ1-3; D ambiguous. CDR3 size: 13 residues. From germline, CDR1 is SEHNR and CDR2 FQNEAQ (reference sequence). Trimming left V 4 bases short and J 5 bases short, with 9 bases between. Written as DNA, the CDR3 is TGTGCCAGCAGCTCCGTAAATAGAAACACCATATATTTT. Translated: CASSSVNRNTIYF.

Details on this clonotype: A much larger clone differs by one base, so this may be a read error. The V gene is TRBV25-1, the J gene TRBJ2-7; D may be TRBD1 (6 bases). Germline V lookup: CDR1 MGHDK, CDR2 SYGVNS. CDR3 length: 11 amino acids. The CDR3 coding sequence is TGTACCAGCAGTGAAGGGGGTAAGCAGTACTTC. Translation: CTSSEGGKQYF.

V and J are TRBV5-3 and TRBJ2-1; weak D call: TRBD2 (6 bases). TRBV5-3 is treated as an ORF (open reading frame) with a function not yet certain. This CDR3 is built from 18 residues. V dropped 8 bases and J dropped 6 bases, with 30 bases sitting between them. The CDR3 here is CASTPPPPQRVTGNEQFF. In DNA form, the CDR3 reads TGTGCCAGCACCCCGCCTCCCCCCCAGCGGGTTACCGGCAATGAGCAGTTCTTC.

This clonotype was seen a few times. The V call is TRBV14, the J call TRBJ2-7; TRBD2 is a possible D gene (5 bases). Trimming removed 1 base from V and 6 bases from J, with 10 bases in between. The CDR3 totals 13 residues. Germline CDR1 and CDR2: SGHDN and FVKESK. CDR3 nucleotide sequence: TGTGCCAGCAGCCAAGGTATGGGAGCCGAGCAGTACTTC. Translating gives CASSQGMGAEQYF.

As to this clonotype: This may be a read error, as it is one base from a much larger clone. The CDR3 carries no conserved terminal phenylalanine or tryptophan, so it likely arises from a read error. The genes are TRBV7-8 and TRBJ2-1, with 9 bases that match TRBD2. Germline-derived CDR1 and CDR2 are SGHVS and FQNEAQ. The CDR3 spans 16 residues. With 5 bases clipped from V and 3 bases from J, the junction kept 8 bases outside the gene matches. The CDR3 bases are TGTGCCAGCAGCCCCTTAGCGGGGGCTAGCTACAATGAGCAGTTCCTC. Residues: CASSPLAGASYNEQFL.